This TCR beta chain emerged from a study of T cells in Graves' hyperthyroidism and ophthalmopathy (dated by TCRdb to the late 2010s). Study-wide context: Peripheral blood was collected at initial diagnosis, before any treatment. Prospective prediction of ophthalmopathy was tested in an independent validation cohort consisting of about 20 hyperthyroidism patients and around 17 patients who later progressed to ophthalmopathy. After sampling, hyperthyroidism patients received methimazole starting at 30 mg daily, and ophthalmopathy patients received high-dose intravenous methylprednisolone. To identify TCR V-J signatures that set the groups apart, the researchers used a discovery cohort of more than 95 patients, made up of 40 to 45 with Graves' ophthalmopathy and some 55 with stable Graves' hyperthyroidism. The 90 or so discovery patients were randomly split 7:3 into training and test sets. In addition, the study compared T-cell repertoires in thyroid tissue and in blood from six Graves' hyperthyroidism patients. The paper describes TCR Vbeta CDR3 sequencing of around 130 peripheral blood samples, made up of roughly 40 ophthalmopathy patients, 70 to 75 hyperthyroidism patients and 17 progressor patients.

Graves' hyperthyroidism was defined as stable when no progression to ophthalmopathy occurred over 18 months of follow-up. The hyperthyroidism patients were between 18 and 65 years old and newly diagnosed, with a disease duration of less than 2 months. Any patient with an uncontrolled infection, another autoimmune disease, pregnancy or lactation was excluded. Diagnoses were based on clinical symptoms, serum thyroxine and TRAb, thyroid ultrasound and orbital computed tomography. PBMCs were separated from under 12 ml of fresh peripheral blood using Ficoll-Paque density gradient centrifugation. Trizol reagent was used to extract total RNA, and RNA quality was then checked on an Agilent 2100 Bioanalyzer. Broad study findings and their caveats: In cross-validation, a model built on a 13 V-J signature told ophthalmopathy apart from stable hyperthyroidism with just under 90% sensitivity and about 81% specificity, and in testing the same model reached 80%/75%. In validation, the model predicted progression to ophthalmopathy with 55% to 71% sensitivity and approximately 78% specificity, a median of about six months before onset. Most expanded thyroid clonotypes (frequency above 0.001) were also detected in blood, suggesting blood repertoires may reflect thyroid immune responses. No statistical method was used to fix the sample size in advance, and group allocation was not hidden from the investigators.

The TCR beta CDR3 regions were amplified from the RNA transcripts. For the first round of RT-PCR on the TCR CDR3, the HTBI primer set was used together with the Qiagen OneStep RT-PCR kit. The libraries were constructed in a second round of multiplex PCR and then size-selected and purified. Libraries were sequenced paired-end with 100 bp reads on an Illumina HiSeq2000. The study's own analysis went as follows. SOAPnuke was used to process the raw data, with reads discarded if the reads contained adapters or uncalled bases, had a mean Phred below 15, or lacked an exact constant-primer or identifier match. COPE v1.2.5 was used to merge the high-quality paired reads, and each unique nucleotide sequence was defined as a clonotype. MiTCR v1.1 was used to align clonotypes to the IMGT TRBV, TRBD and TRBJ reference segments. Only V-J combinations with frequency above 0.0001, covering about 99% of repertoires, were analysed. A TCS score was defined as the ratio of F50 (clonal expansion) to E x V (chaos), with BLOSUM62-based TCRdist applied between CDR3 peptides within each V-J. Welch's t-statistics and random forest reduced several hundred V-J features to about 12, which were used in a naive Bayes classifier (R e1071). TCRdb handled the public reads itself, with Q25 trimming in fastp and clone calling in MiXCR, and kept productive beta chains. Rows with one shared CDR3 protein collapse into an entry with the most common genes and DNA. TCRdb's processing, not the authors' own work, is the source of the V and J calls. A total of around 450,000 distinct CDR3 sequences appear in this sample, 15% to 18% of them only once. In total, the top ten clones hold around 7.7% of the sample.

This clonotype was counted a few times. Its antigen is currently not known. Per-base qualities were not stored, and no clone one base away is much larger. From the cysteine up to the phenylalanine, the CDR3 has a length of 16 residues. Of all the DNA, just the CDR3 is kept, 48 bases in frame from base 1. Looking up the germline V gene yields CDR1 SGHVS and CDR2 FNYEAQ. At the junction V is shortened by 5 bases and J by 4 bases; bases outside the gene matches: 10. This sequence was found in a woman aged 18-35 years with Graves' hyperthyroidism. The sequenced sample consisted of blood. Recombination joined TRBV7-6 with TRBJ2-7; 11 bases in between match TRBD1. The nucleotide sequence reads TGTGCCAGCAGCCCTTTTGGGGGGACAGGGGGGTACGAGCAGTACTTC. This gives the protein CASSPFGGTGGYEQYF.